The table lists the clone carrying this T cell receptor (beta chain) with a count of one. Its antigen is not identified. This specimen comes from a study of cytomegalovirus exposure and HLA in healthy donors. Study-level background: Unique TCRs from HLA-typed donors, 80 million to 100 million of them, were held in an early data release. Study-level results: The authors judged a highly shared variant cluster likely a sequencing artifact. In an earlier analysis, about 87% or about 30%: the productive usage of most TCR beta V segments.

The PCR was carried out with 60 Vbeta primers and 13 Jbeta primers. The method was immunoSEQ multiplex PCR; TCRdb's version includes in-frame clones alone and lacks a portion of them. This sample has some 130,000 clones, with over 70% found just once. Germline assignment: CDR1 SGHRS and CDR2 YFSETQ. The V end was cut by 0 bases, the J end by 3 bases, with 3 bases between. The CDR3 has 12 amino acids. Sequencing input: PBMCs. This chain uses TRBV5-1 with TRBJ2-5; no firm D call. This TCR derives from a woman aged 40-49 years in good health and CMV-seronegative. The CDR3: CASSLAEETQYF. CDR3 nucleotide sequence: TGCGCCAGCAGCTTGGCCGAAGAGACCCAGTACTTC.